The 24 T cell receptor beta chains in this list originate from one sample, sequenced in a study of blood T cell repertoires in COVID-19. Clones were sequenced by immunoSEQ multiplex PCR, and TCRdb holds only the in-frame ones, with some missing. Of tens of thousands of clones listed, roughly 84% are singletons. Sequenced material: peripheral blood. Receptor source: a man in his thirties or forties with COVID-19, enrolled during active disease.

This chain joins TRBV7-9 and TRBJ1-2, with D uncertain. The germline V and J ends were trimmed by 2 bases and 8 bases, with 9 bases remaining between them. The CDR3 is made up of 12 amino acids. Germline lookup yields CDR1 SEHNR and CDR2 FQNEAQ (reference sequence). CDR3 region: CASSLLAFGYTF. CDR3 DNA: TGTGCCAGCAGCTTATTAGCATTCGGCTACACCTTC.

This clone was counted a few times. The chain is built from TRBV24-1 and TRBJ2-7, with 9 bases lining up with TRBD1. The CDR3 contains 16 residues. Trimming removed 0 bases from V and 5 bases from J; junction bases left unmatched: 7. CDR1 is KGHDR, CDR2 SFDVKD, per germline. DNA of the CDR3: TGTGCCACCAGTGATTTGCAGGGGACAGGGAAAGACGAGCAGTACTTC. Protein product: CATSDLQGTGKDEQYF.

The V gene is TRBV18, the J gene TRBJ2-7, with 9 bases fitting TRBD2. This CDR3 comprises 15 residues. Germline V gene lookup returns CDR1 KGHSH and CDR2 LQKENI. Trimming at V came to 1 base and at J to 6 bases, leaving 7 bases not matched to a gene. In DNA, the CDR3 is TGTGCCAGCTCACCACGGGGCGGGAGGGCCGTCGAGCAGTACTTC. It encodes CASSPRGGRAVEQYF.

CDR3: CASSWLTDTQYF. CDR3 sequence (DNA): TGTGCCAGCAGTTGGCTCACAGATACGCAGTATTTT. The chain couples TRBV12-3 or TRBV12-4 to TRBJ2-3; D remains ambiguous. Trimming cost V 4 bases and J 2 bases, with 4 bases left between them. This CDR3 region has 12 residues.

A single count supports this clone. The V gene is TRBV6-5, the J gene TRBJ1-2, with D tentatively TRBD1 (5 bases). The CDR3 sequence is 12 residues long. Trimming removed 6 bases from V and 4 bases from J, with 9 bases in between. In germline, CDR1 is MNHEY, CDR2 SVGAGI. The CDR3 DNA reads as TGTGCCAGCAGATCAGGGATCTATGGCTACACCTTC. Its translation: CASRSGIYGYTF.

V usage is TRBV7-8 and J usage is TRBJ2-3; 10 nucleotides align to TRBD2. The CDR3 is made up of 16 amino acids. CDR1 SGHVS and CDR2 FQNEAQ come from the germline V gene. The V gene end was trimmed by 7 bases and the J gene end by 8 bases; junction bases not matched to a gene: 15. The CDR3 here is CASTLTSGLTGGTQYF. The CDR3 coding sequence is TGTGCCAGCACCCTGACTAGCGGGCTAACCGGCGGTACGCAGTATTTT.

The rearrangement links TRBV7-2 to TRBJ2-7; 10 nucleotides line up with TRBD1. This CDR3 has 16 amino acids. Trimming at V came to 4 bases and at J to 1 base, leaving 7 bases not matched to a gene. Germline lookup yields CDR1 SGHTA and CDR2 FQGNSA. The CDR3 loop reads CASSSPGTGESYEQYF. The CDR3 DNA sequence: TGTGCCAGCAGCTCGCCCGGGACAGGGGAGTCCTACGAGCAGTACTTC.

The rearrangement links TRBV27 to TRBJ2-5; D possibly corresponds to TRBD2 (6 bases). This CDR3 has 17 residues. Germline CDR1 MNHEY, CDR2 SMNVEV (reference sequence). Deletions cut 6 bases from V and 0 bases from J, with 20 bases between. This CDR3 reads CASSPIRDSMYQETQYF. CDR3 sequence (DNA): TGTGCCAGCAGCCCCATCCGGGACTCCATGTACCAAGAGACCCAGTACTTC.

V and J are TRBV4-1 and TRBJ2-3; 7 bases fit TRBD2. The V gene's germline CDR1 is MGHRA and CDR2 YSYEKL. The V segment lost 1 base and the J segment 2 bases; nucleotides outside the gene matches: 18. The CDR3 consists of 20 residues. The DNA for the CDR3 is TGCGCCAGCAGCCAAGGACCCCTCCTAGCGGCTGCCTGGGACACAGATACGCAGTATTTT. This sequence encodes CASSQGPLLAAAWDTDTQYF.

This chain joins TRBV7-9 and TRBJ2-7, with TRBD1 identical over 10 bases. This CDR3 is 19 amino acids long. Germline V gene lookup returns CDR1 SEHNR and CDR2 FQNEAQ (reference sequence). The ends lost 5 bases at V and 2 bases at J; junction bases unmatched: 18. This CDR3 reads CASSDPAGQGSGTTYEQYF. DNA for the CDR3: TGTGCCAGCAGCGACCCAGCGGGACAGGGGTCCGGGACGACCTACGAGCAGTACTTC.

The chain carries TRBV27 and TRBJ2-2, with D perhaps TRBD2 (5 bases). Germline V CDR1 and CDR2: MNHEY, SMNVEV (reference sequence). The ends were cut back, 2 bases at V and 6 bases at J, with 10 bases in the middle. The CDR3 runs 14 residues. The CDR3 loop is CASSLRWGAGELFF. The CDR3 DNA follows: TGTGCCAGCAGTTTACGGTGGGGAGCCGGGGAGCTGTTTTTT.

This clone was counted between two and nine times. The chain joins TRBV14 to TRBJ2-3; 9 bases agree with TRBD2. Per germline, CDR1 SGHDN and CDR2 FVKESK. The CDR3 extends over 17 amino acids. The J segment lost 2 bases and the V segment lost 0 bases, leaving 6 bases of the junction unmatched. Written as DNA, the CDR3 is TGTGCCAGCAGCCAAGATTGGCCTAGCGGGGCCACAGATACGCAGTATTTT. Its translation is CASSQDWPSGATDTQYF.

This clone was seen a single time. The V gene is TRBV21-1, the J gene TRBJ2-2; the table's D call TRBD2 went unverified against the DNA. TRBV21-1 is classified as a pseudogene. This CDR3 region has 18 residues. CDR3 residues: CASSNIEEEGKGTGELFF. CDR3 nucleotide sequence: TGTGCCAGCAGCAATATAGAGGAGGAGGGAAAGGGCACCGGGGAGCTGTTTTTT.

This chain joins TRBV7-9 and TRBJ2-7; weak D call: TRBD2 (6 bases). This CDR3 is 12 amino acids long. V lost 5 bases and J 4 bases, leaving 9 bases between the germline ends. The germline V gene has CDR1 SEHNR and CDR2 FQNEAQ (reference sequence). The CDR3 nucleotides read TGTGCCAGCAGCCAAGGGACTTACGAGCAGTACTTC. Translation: CASSQGTYEQYF.

The genes are TRBV3-1 (or the pseudogene TRBV3-2) and TRBJ1-1; D is perhaps TRBD1 (5 bases). CDR1 is LGHDT and CDR2 is YNNKEL in the germline V gene (reference sequence). This CDR3 has 15 residues. Trimming pared 4 bases from V and 5 bases from J, leaving 17 bases between. The CDR3 loop is CASSPPQGAGTEAFF. DNA of the CDR3: TGTGCCAGCAGCCCCCCCCAAGGGGCGGGGACTGAAGCTTTCTTT.

This rearrangement joins TRBV6-5 to TRBJ2-7; 13 bases fit TRBD2. The CDR3 runs 15 residues. Trimming took 4 bases from V and 7 from J; bases not matched to a gene: 7. The germline V gene has CDR1 MNHEY and CDR2 SVGAGI. The CDR3: CASSSGTSGKREQYF. As DNA, the CDR3 is TGTGCCAGCAGTTCCGGGACTAGCGGGAAGCGGGAGCAGTACTTC.

The V and J genes are TRBV5-1 and TRBJ1-1; the match to TRBD1 covers 8 bases. Trimming at V came to 4 bases and at J to 5 bases, leaving 4 bases not matched to a gene. Germline CDR1 and CDR2: SGHRS and YFSETQ. The CDR3 runs to 13 residues. The chain's CDR3 is CASSATGGTEAFF. The CDR3 DNA reads as TGCGCCAGCAGCGCTACAGGGGGGACTGAAGCTTTCTTT.

The V call is TRBV10-1, the J call TRBJ2-7, with 7 bases fitting TRBD1. The germline V gene has CDR1 WNHNN and CDR2 SYGVQD (reference sequence). Germline trimming cut 6 bases from V and 0 bases from J; bases unmatched to any gene: 2. CDR3 length: 13 residues. The CDR3 sequence is CASSEGASYEQYF. The CDR3, as DNA: TGCGCCAGCAGCGAGGGGGCCTCCTACGAGCAGTACTTC.

The rearrangement uses TRBV10-1 and TRBJ2-1, with 10 bases fitting TRBD1. Germline V lookup: CDR1 WNHNN, CDR2 SYGVQD (reference sequence). CDR3 length: 15 residues. With 3 bases clipped from V and 5 bases from J, the junction kept 4 bases outside the gene matches. CDR3 coding DNA: TGCGCCAGCAGTGACGGGGACAGGGGCAACAATGAGCAGTTCTTC. This codes for CASSDGDRGNNEQFF.

V gene TRBV5-5 combines with J gene TRBJ2-7; TRBD1 matches 9 bases. The CDR3 consists of 17 residues. The trim removed 0 bases at V and 5 bases at J, leaving 12 bases unmatched. Germline V CDR1 and CDR2: SGHKS, YYEKEE (reference sequence). The chain's CDR3 is CASSLVLGQGFGDEQYF. For the CDR3, the DNA is TGTGCCAGCAGCTTGGTTCTCGGACAGGGGTTCGGGGACGAGCAGTACTTC.

CDR3 protein: CASSPQGDSPLHF. In DNA, the CDR3 is TGTGCCAGCAGCCCTCAGGGGGACTCACCCCTCCACTTT. The chain is built from TRBV14 and TRBJ1-6, with 7 bases matching TRBD1. The V gene end was trimmed by 4 bases and the J gene end by 10 bases; junction bases not matched to a gene: 4. This CDR3 region has 13 residues. CDR1 is SGHDN, CDR2 FVKESK, per germline. Full variable domain (remainder filled in from reference TRBV14 and TRBJ1-6): EAGVTQFPSHSVIEKGQTVTLRCDPISGHDNLYWYRRVMGKEIKFLLHFVKESKQDESGMPNNRFLAERTGGTYSTLKVQPAELEDSGVYFCASSPQGDSPLHFGNGTRLTVT.

V and J are TRBV27 and TRBJ2-7; 10 bases match TRBD1. The CDR3 runs 14 residues. Germline values: CDR1 MNHEY, CDR2 SMNVEV (reference sequence). The V and J ends lost 3 bases and 6 bases, in that order; junction bases with no gene match: 5. CDR3 bases: TGTGCCAGCAGTTTGGTGACAGGGGGCGGCGAGCAGTACTTC. This encodes CASSLVTGGGEQYF.

The chain links TRBV19 to TRBJ1-5; 11 nucleotides match TRBD1. This CDR3 has 16 amino acids. CDR1 is LNHDA and CDR2 is SQIVND in the germline V gene (reference sequence). V shed 5 bases, J shed 1 base, and the junction held 4 bases outside the gene matches. Here the CDR3 reads CASSLDRGPSNQPQHF. The DNA of the CDR3 is TGTGCCAGTAGTTTGGACAGGGGGCCAAGCAATCAGCCCCAGCATTTT. Full variable domain (remainder filled in from reference TRBV19 and TRBJ1-5): DGGITQSPKYLFRKEGQNVTLSCEQNLNHDAMYWYRQDPGQGLRLIYYSQIVNDFQKGDIAEGYSVSREKKESFPLTVTSAQKNPTAFYLCASSLDRGPSNQPQHFGDGTRLSIL.

The genes are TRBV5-1 and TRBJ1-2, with D perhaps TRBD1 (6 bases). CDR3 length equals 13 residues. Trimming took off 1 base at V and 5 bases at J, with 9 bases between the two ends. CDR1 is SGHRS and CDR2 is YFSETQ in the germline V gene. CDR3 sequence: CASSLRQGYGYTF. The CDR3 coding sequence is TGCGCCAGCAGCTTGCGGCAGGGGTATGGCTACACCTTC.